The entry below gives a single TCR beta chain sequence along with its context. Its specificity is unknown. Clones were sequenced by immunoSEQ multiplex PCR, and TCRdb holds only the in-frame ones, with some missing. The table lists approximately 100,000 clones, around 94% of them singletons. This entry comes from a study of T cell responses to AZD1222 COVID-19 vaccine. Study results and limitations: Unmutated variant regions are reportedly targeted by nearly half of spike-specific TCRs. Only five to seven AZD1222 recipients were seropositive at baseline.

The germline CDR1 and CDR2 sequences are LGHNA and YSLEER. This CDR3 comprises 14 residues. Trimming pared 1 base from V and 8 bases from J, leaving 11 bases between. This TCR derives from an adult in good health. The sequencing used peripheral blood, collected on day 0 of AZD1222 vaccination. The V call is TRBV4-3, the J call TRBJ1-4, with D perhaps TRBD1 (5 bases). The CDR3 protein is CASSQGGVREKLFF. In nucleotides, the CDR3 is TGCGCCAGCAGCCAAGGAGGGGTGAGGGAAAAACTGTTTTTT.